Sequencing of this T cell receptor beta chain was carried out in a study of vaccination and CD4 T cells after COVID-19. Treatment given: roughly nine-day PBMC culture with coronavirus spike peptide pools or control peptides (ViraFEST assay). Researchers reported culturing 2 million to 2.5 million PBMCs per well with about 9.4 IU/ml IL-2 and roughly 9.8 ug/ml peptide pools. Study conclusions and caveats: Median SARS-CoV-2-reactive clonotype numbers rose nonsignificantly, about 21 to 38.

Oncomine TCR Beta short-read sequencing was applied to DNA from cultured CD4+ T cells. Each CDR3 protein gets one entry after TCRdb re-called the PCR reads with MiXCR. Of 14,000 or so distinct CDR3 sequences in the sample, roughly 55% are singletons; the top ten hold 16%. The table lists this clonotype with a few counts. Its antigen is still unknown. Trimming shortened V by 6 bases and J by 5 bases, and 13 bases separated the two germline ends. Germline V gene lookup returns CDR1 MDHEN and CDR2 SYDVKM. The CDR3 spans 13 residues. The chain couples TRBV28 to TRBJ2-5; D possibly matches TRBD1 or TRBD2 (6 bases each). The origin of this receptor is a human donor who had recovered from COVID-19. What was sequenced was CD4+ T cells from blood, cultured in vitro. The CDR3 sequence: CASRIGGRETQYF. The CDR3 bases are TGTGCCAGCAGGATCGGGGGCCGGGAGACCCAGTACTTC.